This TCR beta chain was sequenced for a study of blood T cell repertoires in COVID-19. Whole-study context: PBMCs, B-cell-depleted T cells, or T cells provided the cDNA or gDNA that made up the material.

In terms of age and location, participants ranged from roughly 18 to 90 years and lived in about 25 US areas. Allocation to cohorts depended on clinical history reported by the participants. This CDR3 region has 14 residues. J lost 9 bases, V lost 6 bases, and 6 bases had no gene match. Germline V gene data show CDR1 as MNHEY and CDR2 as SVGAGI. Assay: immunoSEQ multiplex PCR; the TCRdb copy retains only in-frame clones and omits some. The sample has some 530,000 clones, approximately 90% seen once. The chain couples TRBV6-5 to TRBJ2-1, with 12 bases matching TRBD2. The origin of this receptor is a woman aged 60-75 years who had recovered from COVID-19. The sequenced sample was PBMCs or T cells enriched from blood (not recorded which). Here the CDR3 DNA reads TGTGCCAGCAGGCCTAGCGGGGGGGGCGGTGAGCAGTTCTTC. Residues: CASRPSGGGGEQFF.